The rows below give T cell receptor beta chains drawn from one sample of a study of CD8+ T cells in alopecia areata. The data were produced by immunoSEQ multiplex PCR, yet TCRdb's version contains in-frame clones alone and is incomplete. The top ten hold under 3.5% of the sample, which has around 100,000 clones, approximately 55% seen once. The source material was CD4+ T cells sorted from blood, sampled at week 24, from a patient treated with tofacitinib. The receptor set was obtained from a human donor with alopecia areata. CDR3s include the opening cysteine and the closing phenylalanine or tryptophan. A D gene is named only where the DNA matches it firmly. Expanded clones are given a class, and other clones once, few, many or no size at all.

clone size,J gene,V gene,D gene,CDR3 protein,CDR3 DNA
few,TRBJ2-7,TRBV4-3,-,CASSQAYRAPQYEQYF,TGCGCCAGCAGCCAGGCTTACCGGGCCCCTCAGTACGAGCAGTACTTC
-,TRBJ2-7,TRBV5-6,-,CASSLFRTSSYEQYF,TGTGCCAGCAGCTTGTTCCGGACTTCCTCCTACGAGCAGTACTTC
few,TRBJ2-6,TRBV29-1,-,CSVYRDSGANVLTF,TGCAGCGTTTACAGGGACTCTGGGGCCAACGTCCTGACTTTC
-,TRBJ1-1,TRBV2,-,CASRADRNTEAFF,TGTGCCAGCAGAGCGGACAGGAACACTGAAGCTTTCTTT
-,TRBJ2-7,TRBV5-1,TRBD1,CASSPSAGGGEQYF,TGCGCCAGCAGCCCGAGCGCAGGGGGCGGGGAGCAGTACTTC
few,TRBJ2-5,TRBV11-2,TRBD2,CASSLYGGGIQETQYF,TGTGCCAGCAGCTTATATGGCGGGGGGATACAAGAGACCCAGTACTTC
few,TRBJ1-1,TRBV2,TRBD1,CASSAIGQGNTEAFF,TGTGCCAGCAGTGCAATCGGACAGGGGAACACTGAAGCTTTCTTT
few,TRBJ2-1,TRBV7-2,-,CASSFPYNEQFF,TGTGCCAGCAGTTTTCCCTACAATGAGCAGTTCTTC
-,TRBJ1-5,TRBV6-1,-,CASSEVGSNQPQHF,TGTGCCAGCAGTGAAGTGGGTAGCAATCAGCCCCAGCATTTT
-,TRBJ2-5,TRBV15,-,CATSRDRLKETQYF,TGTGCCACCAGCAGAGATCGGCTTAAAGAGACCCAGTACTTC
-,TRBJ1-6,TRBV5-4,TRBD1,CASSLASQGGNSPLHF,TGTGCCAGCAGCTTGGCCTCCCAGGGGGGGAATTCACCCCTCCACTTT
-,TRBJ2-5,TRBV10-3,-,CAITTGPGETQYF,TGTGCCATCACCACAGGCCCAGGGGAGACCCAGTACTTC
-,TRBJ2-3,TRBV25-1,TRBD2,CASSQRGAADTQYF,TGTGCCAGCAGTCAGCGGGGGGCAGCAGATACGCAGTATTTT
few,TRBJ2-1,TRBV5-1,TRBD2,CASSSAGTRINEQFF,TGCGCCAGCAGCTCTGCCGGGACTAGAATTAATGAGCAGTTCTTC
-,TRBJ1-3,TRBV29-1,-,CSVTRSSGNTIYF,TGCAGCGTTACCAGGTCCTCTGGAAACACCATATATTTT
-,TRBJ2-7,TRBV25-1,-,CASSDGGYEQYF,TGTGCCAGCAGTGATGGAGGCTACGAGCAGTACTTC
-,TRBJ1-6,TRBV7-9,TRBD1,CASSFNPGTGSPLHF,TGTGCCAGCAGCTTTAACCCGGGGACAGGTTCACCCCTCCACTTT
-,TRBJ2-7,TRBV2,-,CASARFPYEQYF,TGTGCCAGCGCGCGGTTCCCCTACGAGCAGTACTTC
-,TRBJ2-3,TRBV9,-,CASSDRNTDTQYF,TGTGCCAGCAGCGATCGGAACACAGATACGCAGTATTTT
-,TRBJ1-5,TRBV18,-,CASSPTALGGNQPQHF,TGTGCCAGCTCACCAACAGCCCTAGGGGGAAATCAGCCCCAGCATTTT
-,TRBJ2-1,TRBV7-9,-,CASSIGKTTLITEQFF,TGTGCCAGCAGCATCGGAAAGACAACGCTAATCACTGAGCAGTTCTTC
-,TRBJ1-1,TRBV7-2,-,CASSLVSSQAEAFF,TGTGCCAGCAGCTTGGTTTCTAGCCAGGCGGAAGCTTTCTTT
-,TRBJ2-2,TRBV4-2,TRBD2,CASSLLTSSVGELFF,TGTGCCAGCAGCCTTCTGACTAGCAGTGTCGGGGAGCTGTTTTTT
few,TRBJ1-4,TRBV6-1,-,CATRRGDEKLFF,TGTGCCACCCGGAGGGGGGATGAAAAACTGTTTTTT
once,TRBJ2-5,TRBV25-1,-,CASSELGETQYF,TGTGCCAGCAGTGAATTGGGTGAGACCCAGTACTTC
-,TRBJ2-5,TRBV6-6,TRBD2,CASSPPGLAVETQYF,TGTGCCAGCAGTCCGCCGGGACTAGCGGTAGAGACCCAGTACTTC
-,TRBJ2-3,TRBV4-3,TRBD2,CASSLYSGEGSTDTQYF,TGCGCCAGCAGTCTTTACAGCGGGGAAGGTAGCACAGATACGCAGTATTTT
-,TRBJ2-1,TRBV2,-,CASSEARKQFF,TGTGCCAGCAGTGAAGCGAGGAAGCAGTTCTTC
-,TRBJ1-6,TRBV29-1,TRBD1,CSVWTGSGSPLHF,TGCAGCGTATGGACAGGGTCTGGTTCACCCCTCCACTTT
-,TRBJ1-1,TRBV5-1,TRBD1,CASSLRTGGETEAFF,TGCGCCAGCAGCTTACGGACAGGGGGTGAGACTGAAGCTTTCTTT
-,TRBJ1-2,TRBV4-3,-,CASSQDPQNSYGYTF,TGCGCCAGCAGCCAAGATCCCCAAAACAGTTACGGCTACACCTTC
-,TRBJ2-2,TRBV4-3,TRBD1,CASSQHHRGMNTGELFF,TGCGCCAGCAGCCAACATCACAGGGGTATGAATACCGGGGAGCTGTTTTTT
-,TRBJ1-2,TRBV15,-,CATSRDSGGYTF,TGTGCCACCAGCAGAGATTCGGGTGGCTACACCTTC
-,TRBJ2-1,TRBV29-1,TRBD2,CSVEVAGGPSEQFF,TGCAGCGTTGAGGTGGCGGGGGGGCCCAGTGAGCAGTTCTTC
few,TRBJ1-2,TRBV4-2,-,CASSQLRGTNYGYTF,TGTGCCAGCAGCCAACTTCGAGGTACCAACTATGGCTACACCTTC
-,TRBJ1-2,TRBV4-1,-,CASSQVGGINYGYTF,TGCGCCAGCAGCCAAGTCGGAGGGATTAACTATGGCTACACCTTC
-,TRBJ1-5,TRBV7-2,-,CASSIRPGGGEAPQHF,TGTGCCAGCAGCATTCGACCGGGGGGCGGGGAGGCGCCCCAGCATTTT
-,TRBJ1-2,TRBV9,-,CASSVGWDDRGYTF,TGTGCCAGCAGCGTTGGGTGGGACGACCGTGGCTACACCTTC
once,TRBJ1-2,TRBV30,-,CAWIDGYTF,TGTGCCTGGATTGATGGCTACACCTTC
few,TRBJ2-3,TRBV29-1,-,CSSMSEGSWTDTQYF,TGCAGCTCCATGTCCGAGGGGAGTTGGACAGATACGCAGTATTTT
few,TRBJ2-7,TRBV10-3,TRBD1,CAIRRTGGPSGSEQYF,TGTGCCATCAGGCGGACAGGGGGTCCCTCGGGTAGTGAGCAGTACTTC
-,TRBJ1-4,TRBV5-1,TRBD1,CASSPGQGGFGTNEKLFF,TGCGCCAGCAGCCCGGGACAGGGTGGTTTTGGAACTAATGAAAAACTGTTTTTT
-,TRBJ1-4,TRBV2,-,CASRKDPGNEKLFF,TGTGCCAGCAGGAAGGACCCGGGGAATGAAAAACTGTTTTTT
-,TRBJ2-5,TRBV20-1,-,CSGREETQYF,TGCAGTGGACGCGAAGAGACCCAGTACTTC